This is a list of T cell receptor beta chains from one sample in a study of tumor-infiltrating lymphocytes in localized non-small cell lung cancer. The method was immunoSEQ multiplex PCR; TCRdb's version includes in-frame clones alone and lacks a portion of them. The sample records 9,500 or so clones, around four fifths being singletons. Source material: uninvolved lung tissue not adjacent to the tumor. The receptors were gathered from a human donor with non-small cell lung cancer. The CDR3 runs from the conserved cysteine through the conserved F or W. The D gene is left open where the match is weak. Clone sizes are given selectively: once, few, many, or a class where the clone is expanded.

CDR3 | DNA | size | D | J | length | V
CASSVRTGEEQYF | TGTGCCAGCAGCGTTCGGACAGGGGAAGAGCAGTACTTC | NA | TRBD1 | TRBJ2-7 | 13 | TRBV7-6
CASSVERNEQFF | TGTGCCAGCAGCGTAGAAAGGAATGAGCAGTTCTTC | few | NA | TRBJ2-1 | 12 | TRBV7-2
CASSRDTQGEQYF | TGTGCCAGCAGCCGGGACACTCAAGGGGAGCAGTACTTC | NA | NA | TRBJ2-7 | 13 | TRBV5-4
CASSLGTSGGGDEQFF | TGTGCCAGCAGCTTAGGGACTAGCGGGGGTGGCGATGAGCAGTTCTTC | NA | TRBD2 | TRBJ2-1 | 16 | TRBV7-8
CAIGTGGSYEQYF | TGTGCCATCGGGACGGGAGGATCCTACGAGCAGTACTTC | few | TRBD2 | TRBJ2-7 | 13 | TRBV10-3
CASSVPGLSTQYF | TGTGCCAGCAGCGTACCAGGACTGAGTACGCAGTATTTT | once | NA | TRBJ2-3 | 13 | TRBV9
CASSEAGVFLGGYTF | TGTGCCAGCAGTGAGGCAGGGGTGTTTTTAGGTGGCTACACCTTC | NA | NA | TRBJ1-2 | 15 | TRBV2
CASSLVDGEAFF | TGTGCCAGCAGCTTAGTCGACGGTGAAGCTTTCTTT | NA | NA | TRBJ1-1 | 12 | TRBV7-9
CASSLVGKPLSGYTF | TGTGCCAGCAGCTTAGTAGGGAAACCCCTATCTGGCTACACCTTC | NA | NA | TRBJ1-2 | 15 | TRBV7-2
CASSQEIGLVSNNEQFF | TGCGCCAGCAGCCAAGAGATCGGACTAGTGTCAAACAATGAGCAGTTCTTC | few | TRBD2 | TRBJ2-1 | 17 | TRBV4-3
CASSSRQGASRNEQYF | TGTGCCAGTAGTAGCAGACAGGGGGCGAGTAGAAACGAGCAGTACTTC | once | TRBD1 | TRBJ2-7 | 16 | TRBV19
CASKEQGPSGEQYF | TGTGCCTCCAAGGAGCAGGGGCCAAGTGGCGAGCAGTACTTC | NA | NA | TRBJ2-7 | 14 | TRBV2
CSARRYEQFF | TGCAGTGCTAGGAGGTATGAGCAGTTCTTC | few | NA | TRBJ2-1 | 10 | TRBV20-1
CASGRDSNPHNEQFF | TGTGCCAGCGGCCGGGACAGTAATCCTCACAATGAGCAGTTCTTC | NA | TRBD1 | TRBJ2-1 | 15 | TRBV6-6
CASSPGRAEAFF | TGTGCCAGCTCACCAGGGAGGGCTGAAGCTTTCTTT | NA | NA | TRBJ1-1 | 12 | TRBV18
CASSQERGLEAHEQYF | TGTGCCAGCAGCCAAGAAAGAGGACTAGAAGCCCACGAGCAGTACTTC | NA | TRBD2 | TRBJ2-7 | 16 | TRBV14
CASSQDSAGGSDTQYF | TGCGCCAGCAGCCAAGATTCAGCGGGGGGCTCAGATACGCAGTATTTT | NA | TRBD2 | TRBJ2-3 | 16 | TRBV4-1
CASSKWTASYEQYF | TGTGCCAGCAGCAAGTGGACAGCCTCCTACGAGCAGTACTTC | NA | NA | TRBJ2-7 | 14 | TRBV5-4
CASSPRAGGYEQYF | TGTGCCAGCAGCCCCCGCGCAGGGGGCTACGAGCAGTACTTC | NA | TRBD1 | TRBJ2-7 | 14 | TRBV9
CASSIERTDGNSPLHF | TGTGCCAGTAGTATAGAGCGGACAGATGGGAATTCACCCCTCCACTTT | NA | NA | TRBJ1-6 | 16 | TRBV19
CASSIVQSLPTF | TGTGCCAGTAGTATAGTACAATCTCTTCCCACCTTC | NA | NA | TRBJ1-2 | 12 | TRBV19
CASSLTGTAYNEQFF | TGTGCCAGCAGCTTAACCGGGACTGCCTACAATGAGCAGTTCTTC | NA | NA | TRBJ2-1 | 15 | TRBV7-3
CASSLLGGAGDEQYF | TGTGCCAGCAGCCTCTTAGGGGGGGCGGGCGACGAGCAGTACTTC | NA | NA | TRBJ2-7 | 15 | TRBV7-8
CASSRDSSSDTQYF | TGCGCCAGCAGCCGGGACTCTAGTTCGGATACGCAGTATTTT | large | NA | TRBJ2-3 | 14 | TRBV5-1
CASSLGLAETQYF | TGTGCCAGCAGCTTAGGACTAGCAGAGACCCAGTACTTC | NA | TRBD2 | TRBJ2-5 | 13 | TRBV7-2
CASSPPSGSRNEQYF | TGTGCCAGCAGCCCCCCTAGCGGGAGTAGGAACGAGCAGTACTTC | NA | TRBD2 | TRBJ2-7 | 15 | TRBV6-5
CASSTLAGGTDTQYF | TGTGCCAGCAGCACCCTGGCGGGAGGCACAGATACGCAGTATTTT | NA | TRBD2 | TRBJ2-3 | 15 | TRBV5-4
CASSLHLAGAQSYEQYF | TGTGCCAGCAGCTTACACCTAGCGGGAGCCCAATCCTACGAGCAGTACTTC | NA | TRBD2 | TRBJ2-7 | 17 | TRBV7-9
CASSYSRGGGELFF | TGTGCCAGCAGTTACTCGAGGGGAGGCGGGGAGCTGTTTTTT | NA | NA | TRBJ2-2 | 14 | TRBV6-5
CAGGRENTEAFF | TGTGCCGGAGGCCGGGAGAACACTGAAGCTTTCTTT | NA | NA | TRBJ1-1 | 12 | TRBV2
CASSPPGSGRGTQYF | TGTGCCAGCAGTCCGCCTGGTAGCGGGAGGGGTACGCAGTATTTT | NA | TRBD2 | TRBJ2-3 | 15 | TRBV7-2
CASSPLRQPTNEKLFF | TGTGCCAGCAGTCCCCTACGACAACCAACTAATGAAAAACTGTTTTTT | NA | NA | TRBJ1-4 | 16 | TRBV28
CASSYSTASNTEAFF | TGTGCCAGCAGTTACTCTACAGCTTCGAACACTGAAGCTTTCTTT | NA | NA | TRBJ1-1 | 15 | TRBV6-5
CATSRDTQFALYGYTF | TGTGCCACCAGCAGAGATACTCAGTTTGCCCTCTATGGCTACACCTTC | once | NA | TRBJ1-2 | 16 | TRBV15
CASSQVTDSLYEQYF | TGCGCCAGCAGCCAAGTAACAGACAGCCTATACGAGCAGTACTTC | NA | NA | TRBJ2-7 | 15 | TRBV4-1
CASSLAGGAGELFF | TGTGCCAGCAGTTTAGCAGGGGGAGCCGGGGAGCTGTTTTTT | NA | TRBD1 | TRBJ2-2 | 14 | TRBV28
CASSPWDRGYEQYF | TGTGCCAGCAGCCCCTGGGACAGAGGCTACGAGCAGTACTTC | NA | TRBD1 | TRBJ2-7 | 14 | TRBV5-5
CSALNRASNTEAFF | TGCAGCGCATTAAACAGGGCTTCCAACACTGAAGCTTTCTTT | NA | NA | TRBJ1-1 | 14 | TRBV29-1
CASNQGTEAFF | TGTGCCAGCAACCAGGGCACTGAAGCTTTCTTT | NA | NA | TRBJ1-1 | 11 | TRBV6-5
CASSSPWTVSYNEQFF | TGTGCCAGTAGTTCTCCCTGGACAGTCTCCTACAATGAGCAGTTCTTC | NA | NA | TRBJ2-1 | 16 | TRBV19
CASTPPGGVGGYTF | TGTGCCAGCACTCCCCCGGGGGGGGTGGGAGGCTACACCTTC | NA | NA | TRBJ1-2 | 14 | TRBV28
CASSPNAPNRVHF | TGTGCCAGCAGTCCCAACGCCCCGAACAGGGTCCACTTC | NA | NA | TRBJ1-2 | 13 | TRBV28
CAGDRGLYSGNTIYF | TGTGCCGGTGACAGGGGACTCTACTCTGGAAACACCATATATTTT | NA | TRBD1 | TRBJ1-3 | 15 | TRBV2
CASSSPMKAHYGYTF | TGTGCCAGCAGTTCCCCAATGAAGGCTCACTATGGCTACACCTTC | few | NA | TRBJ1-2 | 15 | TRBV28
CASSITATGTEQYF | TGTGCCAGCAGTATCACGGCGACGGGGACCGAGCAGTACTTC | NA | NA | TRBJ2-7 | 14 | TRBV6-5
CASSQERTRNEQFF | TGCGCCAGCAGCCAAGAAAGGACTCGCAATGAGCAGTTCTTC | NA | NA | TRBJ2-1 | 14 | TRBV4-1
CASSVGTSDYTDTQYF | TGTGCCAGCAGCGTAGGGACTAGCGATTACACAGATACGCAGTATTTT | once | TRBD2 | TRBJ2-3 | 16 | TRBV9
CASSLSRDYNYGYTF | TGTGCCAGCAGCCTCTCTCGGGATTATAACTATGGCTACACCTTC | NA | NA | TRBJ1-2 | 15 | TRBV7-2
CASSPAAGNTIYF | TGTGCCTCCTCGCCGGCAGCTGGAAACACCATATATTTT | NA | NA | TRBJ1-3 | 13 | TRBV30
CASPGGEETQYF | TGTGCCAGCCCGGGGGGGGAAGAGACCCAGTACTTC | NA | TRBD2 | TRBJ2-5 | 12 | TRBV6-1
CASSQGRDRKNIQYF | TGCGCCAGCAGCCAAGGCAGGGACAGAAAAAACATTCAGTACTTC | NA | TRBD1 | TRBJ2-4 | 15 | TRBV4-3